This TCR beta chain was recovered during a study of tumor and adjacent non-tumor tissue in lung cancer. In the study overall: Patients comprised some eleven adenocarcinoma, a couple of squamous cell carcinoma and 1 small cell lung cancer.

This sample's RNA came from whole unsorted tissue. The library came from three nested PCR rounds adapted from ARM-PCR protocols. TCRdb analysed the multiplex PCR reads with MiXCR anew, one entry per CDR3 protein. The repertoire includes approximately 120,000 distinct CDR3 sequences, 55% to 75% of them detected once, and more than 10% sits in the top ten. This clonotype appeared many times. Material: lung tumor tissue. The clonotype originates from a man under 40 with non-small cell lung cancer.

CDR3 in DNA: TGTGCCAGCAGCCCAGGGGGGGGTAATGAAAAACTGTTTTTT. It encodes CASSPGGGNEKLFF. The rearrangement joins TRBV12-3 or TRBV12-4 to TRBJ1-4; 7 bases align to TRBD1. V lost 6 bases to trimming and J lost 4 bases; unmatched junction nucleotides: 5. The CDR3 has 14 residues.